The following is a T cell receptor beta chain sequence with its context. V gave up 6 bases and J gave up 0 bases; unmatched junction bases: 6. The CDR3 has 17 residues. In germline, CDR1 is MNHEY, CDR2 SMNVEV (reference sequence). How the authors handled the data: How many nucleated cells were present was estimated from reference gene primer amplification. The table came from immunoSEQ multiplex PCR; TCRdb's copy has only in-frame clones and leaves some out. From that table come the V and J calls and clone size; the DNA was used to work out D and trimming. This table holds some 180,000 clones, about 70% found once. The data were taken from a study of blood T cell repertoires in COVID-19. As for the study in general: Acute and convalescent COVID-19 samples came from the United States, Italy and Spain. The analysed material was cDNA or gDNA that came from T cells, B-cell-depleted T cells, or PBMCs.

Sequencing used peripheral blood. This TCR was recovered from a woman aged 45-59 years with active or convalescent COVID-19. V usage is TRBV27 and J usage is TRBJ2-6; 9 positions match TRBD1. The CDR3 DNA sequence: TGTGCCAGCAGGTTGACAGGGGGTCTCTCTGGGGCCAACGTCCTGACTTTC. The encoded protein is CASRLTGGLSGANVLTF.